This entry is about one T cell receptor beta chain. Its antigen is not identified. This sample is drawn from a study of a mutant IDH1 vaccine in newly diagnosed glioma. V was pared by 4 bases and J by 3 bases, with 5 bases of the junction left unmatched. CDR1 is SGHDT and CDR2 is YYEEEE in the germline V gene. This CDR3 region has 15 residues. The time point denotes: week 5, during vaccination. What each vaccine dose contained was 300 ug of mutant IDH1 20-mer peptide, accompanied by topical imiquimod. The data were produced by immunoSEQ multiplex PCR, yet TCRdb's version contains in-frame clones alone and is incomplete. The repertoire holds approximately 76,000 clones, with roughly 91% as singletons.

V gene TRBV5-6 combines with J gene TRBJ2-4; TRBD1 matches at 9 bases. The source material was PBMCs, sampled from a glioma patient whose treatment included an IDH1 peptide vaccine. The source of this sequence is a woman in her forties or fifties with glioma. The CDR3 protein is CASSEGQGVKNIQYF. The CDR3 region has the DNA TGTGCCAGCAGCGAGGGACAGGGAGTCAAAAACATTCAGTACTTC.